This T cell receptor beta chain derives from a study of technical replicates of blood from a few donors. Sequencing was performed with immunoSEQ multiplex PCR; in TCRdb, only in-frame clones are kept and a portion is missing. The table has 65,000 to 80,000 clones, 85% to 95% seen once. The TCR originated in a human donor in good health. Sequenced material: T cells isolated from PBMCs.

CDR3 DNA sequence: TGCGCCAGCAGCTTGGAGGGGGGGTCCTACAATGAGCAGTTCTTC. Translating gives CASSLEGGSYNEQFF. J is TRBJ2-1 and V is TRBV5-1, with D maybe TRBD2 (7 bases). This CDR3 region has 15 residues. CDR1 is SGHRS, CDR2 YFSETQ, per germline. Trimming left V 0 bases short and J 1 base short, with 8 bases between.